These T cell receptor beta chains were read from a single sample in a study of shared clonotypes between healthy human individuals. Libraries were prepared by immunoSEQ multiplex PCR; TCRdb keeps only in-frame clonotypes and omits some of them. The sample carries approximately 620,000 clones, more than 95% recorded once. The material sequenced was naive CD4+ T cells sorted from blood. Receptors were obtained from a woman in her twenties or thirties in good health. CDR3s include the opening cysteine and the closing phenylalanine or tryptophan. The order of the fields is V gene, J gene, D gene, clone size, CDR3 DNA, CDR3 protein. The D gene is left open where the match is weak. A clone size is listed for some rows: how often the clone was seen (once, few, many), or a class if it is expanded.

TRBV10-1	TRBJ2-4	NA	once	TGCGCCAGCAGTGAGTCGGTCTGGGACATTCAGTACTTC	CASSESVWDIQYF
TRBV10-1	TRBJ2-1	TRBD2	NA	TGCGCCAGCAGTGGACTAGCGGGCTCCTACAATGAGCAGTTCTTC	CASSGLAGSYNEQFF
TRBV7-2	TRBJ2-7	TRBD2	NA	TGTGCCAGCAGCCCCCGGACTAGCGGGTTCCACGAGCAGTACTTC	CASSPRTSGFHEQYF
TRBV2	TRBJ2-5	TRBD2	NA	TGTGCCAGCAGTGAACTAGCGGCTCAGACGGCGACCCAGTACTTC	CASSELAAQTATQYF
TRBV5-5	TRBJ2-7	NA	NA	TGTGCCAGCAGCACTACCTCCTACGAGCAGTACTTC	CASSTTSYEQYF
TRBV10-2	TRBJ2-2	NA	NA	TGCGCCAGCAGTGACGTCGGCCTTATGGGGCTCGACACCGGGGAGCTGTTTTTT	CASSDVGLMGLDTGELFF
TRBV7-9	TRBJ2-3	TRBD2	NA	TGTGCCAGCAGCCGATCAAGCGGGAGCGGGATAGATACGCAGTATTTT	CASSRSSGSGIDTQYF
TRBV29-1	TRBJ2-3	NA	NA	TGCAGCGTTGAAGATTGGCTAGGCACAGATACGCAGTATTTT	CSVEDWLGTDTQYF
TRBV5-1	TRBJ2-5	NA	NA	TGCGCCAGCAGCCCGGTTCCCGGGGCGCAGGAGACCCAGTACTTC	CASSPVPGAQETQYF
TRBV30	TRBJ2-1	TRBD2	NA	TGTGCCTGGAGCCGGAGTTGGACTAGCGGGAGGGCCAATGAGCAGTTCTTC	CAWSRSWTSGRANEQFF
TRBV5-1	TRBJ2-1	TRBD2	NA	TGCGCCAGCAGCTTGGAAGGGACTAGCGCCCCTGTCTGGAATGAGCAGTTCTTC	CASSLEGTSAPVWNEQFF
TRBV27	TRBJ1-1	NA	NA	TGTGCCAGCACCCCGAACAGGAACACTGAAGCTTTCTTT	CASTPNRNTEAFF
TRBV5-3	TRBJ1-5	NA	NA	TGTGCCAGAAGCTTGCCGCCCTATAGCAATCAGCCCCAGCATTTT	CARSLPPYSNQPQHF
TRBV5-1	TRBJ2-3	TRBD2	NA	TGCGCCCCGGCCTGGATAGCGGGAGGGCCCGAGTCAGATACGCAGTATTTT	CAPAWIAGGPESDTQYF
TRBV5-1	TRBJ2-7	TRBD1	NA	TGCGCCAGCAGCTTGACCCGACAGGGGGTTACCTACGAGCAGTACTTC	CASSLTRQGVTYEQYF
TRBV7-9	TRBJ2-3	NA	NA	TGTGCCAGCAGCCCGCCGACTAGTCCCTTTAGCACAGATACGCAGTATTTT	CASSPPTSPFSTDTQYF
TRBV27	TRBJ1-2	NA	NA	TGTGCCAGCAGTTTGAGGGAAACCTACTATGGCTACACCTTC	CASSLRETYYGYTF
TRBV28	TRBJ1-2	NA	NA	TGTGCCAGCAGTTTAATTACCCGGGGGCAGGGCTATGGCTACACCTTC	CASSLITRGQGYGYTF
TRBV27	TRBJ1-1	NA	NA	TGTGCCAGCTTCGGTGCTAGAATGAACACTGAAGCTTTCTTT	CASFGARMNTEAFF
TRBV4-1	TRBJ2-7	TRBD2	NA	TGCGCCAGCAGCCAAGATCGCGGCGGGAGGTCTTACGAGCAGTACTTC	CASSQDRGGRSYEQYF
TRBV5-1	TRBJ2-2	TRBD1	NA	TGCGCCAGCGGCACAGGGGCGAACACCGGGGAGCTGTTTTTT	CASGTGANTGELFF
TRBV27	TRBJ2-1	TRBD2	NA	TGTGCCAGCAGTTCAGCGGGACTAGCGGGAGGGCCCCTTATCGGTGAGCAGTTCTTC	CASSSAGLAGGPLIGEQFF
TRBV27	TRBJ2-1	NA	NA	TGTGCCAGCAGTTTGAGTAAGAGCTCCTACAATGAGCAGTTCTTC	CASSLSKSSYNEQFF
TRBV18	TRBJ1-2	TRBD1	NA	TGTGCCAGCTCACCACGGGACAGGGCCCAGGATGGCTACACCTTC	CASSPRDRAQDGYTF
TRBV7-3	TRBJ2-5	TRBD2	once	TGTGCCAGCAGCCTCATAGCGGGAGGAGGTGGGGAGACCCAGTACTTC	CASSLIAGGGGETQYF
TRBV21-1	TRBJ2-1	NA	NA	TGTGCCAGCAGCAAGGGACTAGCGATCGATGAGCAGTTCTTC	CASSKGLAIDEQFF
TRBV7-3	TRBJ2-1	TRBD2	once	TGTGCCAGCAGCTTAATGACTAGCGGGAGTTTCGATGAGCAGTTCTTC	CASSLMTSGSFDEQFF
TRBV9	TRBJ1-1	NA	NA	TGTGCCAGCAGCGCCAGAAGGGAAACTGAAGCTTTCTTT	CASSARRETEAFF
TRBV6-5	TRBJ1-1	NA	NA	TGTGCCACCGGGACTCCTTGGGCGAACACTGAAGCTTTCTTT	CATGTPWANTEAFF
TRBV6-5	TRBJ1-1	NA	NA	TGTGCCTCCCAGTGGGCGGAGAACACTGAAGCTTTCTTT	CASQWAENTEAFF
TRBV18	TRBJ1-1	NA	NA	TGTGCCAGCTCACCAGGGACGGAGAACCTTGAAGCTTTCTTT	CASSPGTENLEAFF
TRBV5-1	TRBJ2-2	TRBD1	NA	TGCGCCAGCAGCTTGGGGACAGGGATCGACACCGGGGAGCTGTTTTTT	CASSLGTGIDTGELFF
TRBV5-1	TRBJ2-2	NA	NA	TGCGCCAGCAGCTTGTTAGCCGCTTCTAGCGACACCGGGGAGCTGTTTTTT	CASSLLAASSDTGELFF
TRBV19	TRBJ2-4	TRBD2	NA	TGTGCCAGTAGTCCCCCGGGGAGCGGGAGGGCCCCTGGCATTCAGTACTTC	CASSPPGSGRAPGIQYF
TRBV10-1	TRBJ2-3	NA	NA	TGCGCCAGCAGTGAGTCCGGAGGTACGCAGTATTTT	CASSESGGTQYF
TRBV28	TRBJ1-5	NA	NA	TGTGCCAGCAGTGGGGGGGGTAATCAGCCCCAGCATTTT	CASSGGGNQPQHF
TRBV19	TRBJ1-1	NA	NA	TGTGCCAGTAAGGGGGGCAAAACTGAAGCTTTCTTT	CASKGGKTEAFF
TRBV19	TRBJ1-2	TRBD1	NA	TGTGCCAGTAGTGGACCGGGACAGGGAAACTATGGCTACACCTTC	CASSGPGQGNYGYTF
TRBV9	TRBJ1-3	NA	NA	TGTGCCAGCAGCGCCTCGGGAAACACCATATATTTT	CASSASGNTIYF
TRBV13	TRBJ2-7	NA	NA	TGTGCCAGCAGCTTAGGTTTTGGGGAACAAGGCGGCTACGAGCAGTACTTC	CASSLGFGEQGGYEQYF
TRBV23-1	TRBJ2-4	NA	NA	TGCGCCAGCATCCTTCTTCCTGCCAAAAACATTCAGTACTTC	CASILLPAKNIQYF
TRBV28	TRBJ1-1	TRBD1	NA	TGTGCCAGCTTCACACAGGGGTGGGACACTGAAGCTTTCTTT	CASFTQGWDTEAFF
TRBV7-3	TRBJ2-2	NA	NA	TGTGCCAGCCTGTTAATGTCAGTAGGCACCGGGGAGCTGTTTTTT	CASLLMSVGTGELFF